This TCR beta chain stems from a study of identical twins. TCRdb used MiXCR to reprocess the 5' RACE reads, holding one entry per CDR3 protein. The sample records nearly 250,000 distinct CDR3 sequences, 5.5% to 7% being singletons. Study-wide results and caveats: Alpha sequences that were out-of-frame and twin-shared showed an excess of low generation probability.

This clonotype was detected many times. Its antigen is still unknown. The CDR3 has 18 amino acids. V dropped 3 bases and J dropped 4 bases, with 23 bases sitting between them. CDR1 and CDR2 from the germline V gene are KGHSH and LQKENI. Another study also made use of these data, one on yellow fever vaccine responses in identical twins.

The sample comprised memory (CD45RO+) T cells sorted from blood. V is TRBV18 and J is TRBJ2-3; D may be TRBD1 or TRBD2 (5 bases each). The sequence was obtained from a young woman in good health. CDR3 bases: TGTGCCAGCTCACCCTACTTTTTGAGGCAGGGAGCGGCAGATACGCAGTATTTT. Amino acids: CASSPYFLRQGAADTQYF.